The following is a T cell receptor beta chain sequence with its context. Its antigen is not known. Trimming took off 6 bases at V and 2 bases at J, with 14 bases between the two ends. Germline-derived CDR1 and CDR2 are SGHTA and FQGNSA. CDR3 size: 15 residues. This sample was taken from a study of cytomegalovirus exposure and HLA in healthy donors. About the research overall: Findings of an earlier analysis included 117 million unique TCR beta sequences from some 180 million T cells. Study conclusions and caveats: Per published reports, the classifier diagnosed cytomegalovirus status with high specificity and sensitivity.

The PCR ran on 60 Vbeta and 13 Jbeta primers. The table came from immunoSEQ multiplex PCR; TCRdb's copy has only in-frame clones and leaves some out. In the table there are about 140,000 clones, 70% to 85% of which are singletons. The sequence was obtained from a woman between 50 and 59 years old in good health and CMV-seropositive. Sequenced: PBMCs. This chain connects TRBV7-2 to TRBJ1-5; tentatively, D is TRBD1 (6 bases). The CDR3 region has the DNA TGTGCCAGCAGTCAAACAGGGTTGGGCAATCAGCCCCAGCATTTT. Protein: CASSQTGLGNQPQHF.